The 22 T cell receptor beta chains listed next were all sequenced from one sample in a study of T cells and Merkel cell carcinoma outcomes. Assay: immunoSEQ multiplex PCR; the TCRdb copy retains only in-frame clones and omits some. The repertoire has 8,000 to 9,500 clones, 80% to 90% of them found once; the top ten carry about 2.2%. The sample comprised tumor tissue from Merkel cell carcinoma. The source of these receptors is a human donor with Merkel cell carcinoma.

By sample share, this clone is medium-sized. The chain has TRBV7-6 and TRBJ1-2; D is ambiguous. CDR1 and CDR2 (germline): SGHVS, FNYEAQ. The ends were cut back, 4 bases at V and 14 bases at J, with 14 bases in the middle. This CDR3 spans 11 amino acids. CDR3 bases: TGTGCCAGCAGCTCCCTAGGCCAGCTGACCTTC. This sequence encodes CASSSLGQLTF.

The chain employs TRBV5-8 and TRBJ2-3; a weak D match, TRBD2 (5 bases). This CDR3 region has 13 residues. From germline, CDR1 is SGHTS and CDR2 YDEGEE. V dropped 1 base and J dropped 4 bases, with 7 bases sitting between them. The CDR3 DNA sequence: TGTGCCAGCAGCTTGCGGGAATCAGATACGCAGTATTTT. Its protein product is CASSLRESDTQYF.

The chain joins TRBV11-2 to TRBJ2-7; the match to TRBD2 covers 7 bases. Losses at the gene ends were 2 bases for V and 6 bases for J; bases not matched to a gene: 4. Germline lookup yields CDR1 SGHAT and CDR2 FQNNGV. The CDR3 is 13 amino acids. As DNA, the CDR3 is TGTGCCAGCAGCTTACCGGCGGGGGTCGAGCAGTACTTC. This encodes CASSLPAGVEQYF.

This chain joins TRBV20-1 and TRBJ2-1, with no clear D. Germline CDR1 reads DFQATT; CDR2 reads SNEGSKA (reference sequence). The CDR3 contains 11 residues. Deletions cut 4 bases from V and 10 bases from J, with 11 bases between. The CDR3 sequence is CSATFSSEQFF. DNA for the CDR3: TGCAGTGCTACCTTTAGCAGCGAGCAGTTCTTC.

This clone appeared a single time. The rearrangement joins TRBV5-6 to TRBJ1-1, with D perhaps TRBD1 (5 bases). CDR1 and CDR2 (germline): SGHDT, YYEEEE. The CDR3 contains 14 residues. Trimming cost V 2 bases and J 8 bases, with 16 bases left between them. The CDR3 spells CASSLRGSTGEAFF. The CDR3, as DNA: TGTGCCAGCAGCTTACGGGGGAGCACAGGCGAAGCTTTCTTT.

The chain is built from TRBV18 and TRBJ2-7; TRBD1 is a possible D gene (6 bases). V was cut by 3 bases and J by 2 bases, with 14 bases left in between. Germline V lookup: CDR1 KGHSH, CDR2 LQKENI. The CDR3 spans 15 residues. The DNA for the CDR3 is TGTGCCAGCTCACCCGACCAGGGGAACCCCTACGAGCAGTACTTC. The encoded protein is CASSPDQGNPYEQYF. Full variable domain (missing parts from reference TRBV18 and TRBJ2-7): NAGVMQNPRHLVRRRGQEARLRCSPMKGHSHVYWYRQLPEEGLKFMVYLQKENIIDESGMPKERFSAEFPKEGPSILRIQQVVRGDSAAYFCASSPDQGNPYEQYFGPGTRLTVT.

J is TRBJ1-1 and V is TRBV18, with TRBD1 matching over 8 bases. Germline values: CDR1 KGHSH, CDR2 LQKENI. J gave up 6 bases and V 6 bases, and 9 bases lay outside the gene matches. CDR3 length: 14 amino acids. CDR3 residues: CASSPGQARSEAFF. The DNA for the CDR3 is TGTGCCAGCTCCCCGGGACAGGCCAGGTCTGAAGCTTTCTTT.

The V call is TRBV7-9, the J call TRBJ2-7; D may be TRBD1 or TRBD2 (6 bases each). The CDR3 extends over 13 amino acids. The germline V and J ends were trimmed by 5 bases and 3 bases, with 11 bases remaining between them. Germline CDR1 reads SEHNR; CDR2 reads FQNEAQ (reference sequence). As DNA, the CDR3 is TGTGCCAGCAGCCCCGGGGGCAGCTACGAGCAGTACTTC. This codes for CASSPGGSYEQYF.

The chain joins TRBV7-6 to TRBJ2-7; TRBD1 matches 8 bases. After removal of 1 base from V and 6 bases from J, the junction contained 8 bases not matched to a gene. CDR3 length: 15 amino acids. CDR1 and CDR2 (germline): SGHVS, FNYEAQ. This chain's CDR3 is CASSLGPDRVLEQYF. The CDR3 DNA sequence: TGTGCCAGCAGCTTAGGCCCGGACAGGGTCCTCGAGCAGTACTTC.

This chain connects TRBV4-1 to TRBJ1-1; D is perhaps TRBD1 (5 bases). In germline, CDR1 is MGHRA, CDR2 YSYEKL. The CDR3 loop spans 15 amino acids. Trimming cost V 6 bases and J 0 bases, with 14 bases left between them. The CDR3 region is CASRQQAGMNTEAFF. As DNA, the CDR3 is TGCGCCAGCAGACAACAGGCAGGAATGAACACTGAAGCTTTCTTT.

The chain couples TRBV5-6 to TRBJ2-7, with D unclear. Germline CDR1 reads SGHDT; CDR2 reads YYEEEE. V was shortened by 4 bases and J by 9 bases, with 11 bases between the two germline ends. CDR3 length: 11 amino acids. The chain's CDR3 is CASSKGRPQYF. The CDR3 DNA reads as TGTGCCAGCAGCAAGGGAAGGCCGCAGTACTTC. Filled out from reference TRBV5-6 and TRBJ2-7, the complete variable domain reads DAGVTQSPTHLIKTRGQQVTLRCSPKSGHDTVSWYQQALGQGPQFIFQYYEEEERQRGNFPDRFSGHQFPNYSSELNVNALLLGDSALYLCASSKGRPQYFGPGTRLTVT.

The V and J genes are TRBV9 and TRBJ1-5, with D possibly matching TRBD1 (6 bases). CDR3 length: 16 residues. V lost 3 bases to trimming and J lost 4 bases, with 17 bases between them. Germline V gene sequence: CDR1 SGDLS, CDR2 YYNGEE. CDR3 sequence: CASSDSNRAQNQPQHF. The CDR3 DNA sequence: TGTGCCAGCAGCGATTCAAACAGGGCTCAAAATCAGCCCCAGCATTTT.

This clone has just a few counts. This chain joins TRBV7-6 and TRBJ2-5; 13 bases are a match to TRBD2. Unmatched junction bases numbered 8, after V lost 5 bases and J lost 2 bases. Germline CDR1 SGHVS, CDR2 FNYEAQ. This CDR3 is built from 17 residues. The DNA of the CDR3 is TGTGCCAGCAGCCACGAGCCGACTAGCGGGGGGCAAGAGACCCAGTACTTC. Amino acid sequence: CASSHEPTSGGQETQYF.

The rearrangement joins TRBV7-2 to TRBJ2-3, with TRBD2 identical over 9 bases. Trimming at V came to 6 bases and at J to 0 bases, leaving 4 bases not matched to a gene. Germline CDR1 is SGHTA and CDR2 is FQGNSA. CDR3 size: 15 residues. Written as DNA, the CDR3 is TGTGCCAGCAGTGCCAGCGGGGGGAGCACAGATACGCAGTATTTT. Its protein is CASSASGGSTDTQYF.

The chain employs TRBV4-1 and TRBJ2-7; possibly TRBD2 for D (6 bases). V gave up 1 base and J gave up 3 bases, with 13 bases separating them. CDR3 length: 15 residues. Germline V lookup: CDR1 MGHRA, CDR2 YSYEKL. CDR3 residues: CASSQAEGSIYEQYF. CDR3 nucleotides: TGCGCCAGCAGCCAAGCGGAGGGGAGTATCTACGAGCAGTACTTC.

This clone was seen a few times. The chain is built from TRBV18 and TRBJ1-5; 8 positions match TRBD1. CDR3 length: 13 residues. Germline CDR1 KGHSH, CDR2 LQKENI. The V segment lost 5 bases and the J segment 6 bases; nucleotides outside the gene matches: 3. CDR3 in amino acids: CASSRQGTQPQHF. In DNA form, the CDR3 reads TGTGCCAGCTCAAGACAGGGGACTCAGCCCCAGCATTTT.

The chain has TRBV14 and TRBJ2-7, with D perhaps TRBD1 or TRBD2 (6 bases each). CDR1 and CDR2 from the germline V gene are SGHDN and FVKESK. Trimming removed 1 base at V and 2 bases at J, with 9 bases between. The CDR3 runs to 14 residues. Here the CDR3 reads CASSQVGGTYEQYF. In DNA form, the CDR3 reads TGTGCCAGCAGCCAAGTAGGGGGGACCTACGAGCAGTACTTC.

The V and J genes are TRBV5-1 and TRBJ2-3, with 7 nucleotides matching TRBD1. This CDR3 spans 15 amino acids. Unmatched junction bases numbered 5, after V lost 4 bases and J lost 0 bases. Germline loops: CDR1 SGHRS, CDR2 YFSETQ. The DNA of the CDR3 is TGCGCCAGCAGCCCGAGGGACAGAAGCACAGATACGCAGTATTTT. Translating it yields CASSPRDRSTDTQYF.

The chain uses TRBV5-6 and TRBJ2-5, with a weak D call TRBD1 (6 bases). Germline CDR1 and CDR2: SGHDT and YYEEEE. With 0 bases removed from V and 5 bases from J, the gap between germline ends came to 20 bases. CDR3 length: 17 amino acids. The CDR3 sequence: CASSLVVAQPQGETQYF. CDR3 in DNA: TGTGCCAGCAGCTTGGTAGTCGCACAGCCCCAGGGGGAGACCCAGTACTTC.

The rearrangement uses TRBV5-6 and TRBJ2-1, with 8 bases identical to TRBD1. CDR1 and CDR2 from the germline V gene are SGHDT and YYEEEE. Unmatched junction bases numbered 6, after V lost 0 bases and J lost 7 bases. The CDR3 has 15 residues. The CDR3 sequence: CASSLGDRKSNEQFF. CDR3 nucleotide sequence: TGTGCCAGCAGCTTGGGGGACAGGAAATCTAATGAGCAGTTCTTC.

In its sample, this clone was seen once. This chain uses TRBV7-9 with TRBJ2-7; TRBD1 aligns across 7 bases. Germline CDR1 SEHNR, CDR2 FQNEAQ (reference sequence). V lost 5 bases, J lost 1 base, and 5 bases stayed unmatched. This CDR3 has 14 amino acids. The CDR3 bases are TGTGCCAGCAGCCTGTCGGGACAGTCCTACGAGCAGTACTTC. Translating it yields CASSLSGQSYEQYF.

The genes are TRBV6-5 and TRBJ2-7; no clear D. The CDR3 extends over 14 amino acids. The V end lost 2 bases, the J end lost 3 bases, and 11 bases lay between the germline ends. From germline, CDR1 is MNHEY and CDR2 SVGAGI. The CDR3 sequence: CASSYGGRSYEQYF. The CDR3 DNA reads as TGTGCCAGCAGTTACGGCGGACGGAGCTACGAGCAGTACTTC.